This T cell receptor (beta chain) was recovered during a study of CD8 T cells in ankylosing spondylitis. General study points: Researchers report that disease-linked clones proved CD8+ and relatively rare in peripheral blood. Seemingly characteristic of ankylosing spondylitis blood was a TCR beta motif consisting of under ten highly homologous variants. In ankylosing spondylitis patients, matched synovial fluid reportedly showed significant enrichment of disease-linked clones. Reports of some motif variants in reactive arthritis synovial fluid and blood predate this one.

The germline V gene has CDR1 SGHDN and CDR2 FVKESK. V lost 1 base, J lost 3 bases, and 13 bases lay in between. The CDR3 totals 15 residues. A remark on this clonotype: Its antigen is as yet unknown.

TCRdb itself ran the 5' RACE reads through MiXCR, one entry per CDR3 protein. Of roughly 280,000 distinct CDR3 sequences listed, about 20% are singletons. The clonotype comes from a male donor with ankylosing spondylitis or in good health (not recorded which). The sample comprised blood, either unsorted or a sorted T cell fraction (not recorded which). This sequence joins TRBV14 and TRBJ2-7, with no clear D. The CDR3 here is CASSQGRTPLYEQYV. CDR3 bases: TGTGCCAGCAGCCAAGGCCGGACGCCTCTCTACGAGCAGTACGTC.